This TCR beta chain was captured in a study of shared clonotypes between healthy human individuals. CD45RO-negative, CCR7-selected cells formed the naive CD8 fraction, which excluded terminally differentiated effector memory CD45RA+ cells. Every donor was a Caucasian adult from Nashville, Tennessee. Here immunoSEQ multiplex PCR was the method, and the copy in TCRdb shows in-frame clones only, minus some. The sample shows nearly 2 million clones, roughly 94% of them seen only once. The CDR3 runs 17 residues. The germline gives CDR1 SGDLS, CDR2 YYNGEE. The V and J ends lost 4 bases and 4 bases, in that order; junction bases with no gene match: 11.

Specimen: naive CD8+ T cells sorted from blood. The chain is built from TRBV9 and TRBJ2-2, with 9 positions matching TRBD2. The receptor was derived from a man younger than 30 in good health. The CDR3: CASSPGLAIDRTGELFF. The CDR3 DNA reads TGTGCCAGCAGCCCCGGACTAGCGATAGATCGCACCGGGGAGCTGTTTTTT.